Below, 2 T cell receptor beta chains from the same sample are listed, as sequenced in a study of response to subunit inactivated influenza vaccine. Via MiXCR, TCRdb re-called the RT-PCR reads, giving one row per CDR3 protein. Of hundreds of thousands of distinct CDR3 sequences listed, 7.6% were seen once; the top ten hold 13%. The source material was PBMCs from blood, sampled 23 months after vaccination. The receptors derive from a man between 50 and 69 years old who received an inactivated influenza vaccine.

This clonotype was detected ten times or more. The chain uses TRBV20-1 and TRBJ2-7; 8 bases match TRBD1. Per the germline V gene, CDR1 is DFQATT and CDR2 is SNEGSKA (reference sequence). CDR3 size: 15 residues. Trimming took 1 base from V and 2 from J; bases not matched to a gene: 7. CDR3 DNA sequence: TGCAGTGCTAGAGCTCCGGGACAGGCAACCTACGAGCAGTACTTC. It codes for CSARAPGQATYEQYF.

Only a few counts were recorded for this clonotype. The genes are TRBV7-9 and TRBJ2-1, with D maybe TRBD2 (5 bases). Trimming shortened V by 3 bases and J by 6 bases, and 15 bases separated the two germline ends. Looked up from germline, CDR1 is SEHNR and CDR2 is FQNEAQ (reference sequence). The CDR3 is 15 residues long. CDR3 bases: TGTGCCAGCAGCTTTACAAGCGGAATGGGCAATGAGCAGTTCTTC. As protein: CASSFTSGMGNEQFF.